Each of the 3 T cell receptor beta chains below was sequenced from the same sample in a study of cytotoxic CD8 clonotypes in ibrutinib-treated CLL. Sequencing used immunoSEQ multiplex PCR; TCRdb keeps in-frame clones, though not all of them. The table has roughly 63,000 clones, 57% seen once. The input for sequencing was PBMCs, taken after 12 months of ibrutinib treatment. The source is a human donor with chronic lymphocytic leukemia.

J is TRBJ2-1 and V is TRBV6-1, with D tentatively TRBD2 (5 bases). CDR3 length: 14 amino acids. Germline values: CDR1 MNHNS, CDR2 SASEGT. V gave up 2 bases and J gave up 8 bases, with 13 bases separating them. DNA of the CDR3: TGTGCCAGCAGTGAAATTGAGGGTCTTGATGAGCAGTTCTTC. This codes for CASSEIEGLDEQFF.

This sequence joins TRBV19 and TRBJ1-4, with 7 bases fitting TRBD1. The length of the CDR3 is 15 residues. V lost 4 bases to trimming and J lost 7 bases; unmatched junction nucleotides: 9. The V gene's germline CDR1 is LNHDA and CDR2 SQIVND (reference sequence). CDR3 protein: CASSTWDRGSEKLFF. The CDR3 DNA follows: TGTGCCAGTAGTACCTGGGACAGAGGGAGTGAAAAACTGTTTTTT.

The gene calls are TRBV11-3 and TRBJ1-1; perhaps TRBD1 as D (5 bases). CDR1 is SGHNT, CDR2 YENEEA, per germline. The CDR3 runs 12 residues. V gave up 1 base and J gave up 7 bases, with 7 bases separating them. CDR3 region: CASSLGGHEAFF. CDR3 coding DNA: TGTGCCAGCAGCTTAGGGGGCCATGAAGCTTTCTTT.